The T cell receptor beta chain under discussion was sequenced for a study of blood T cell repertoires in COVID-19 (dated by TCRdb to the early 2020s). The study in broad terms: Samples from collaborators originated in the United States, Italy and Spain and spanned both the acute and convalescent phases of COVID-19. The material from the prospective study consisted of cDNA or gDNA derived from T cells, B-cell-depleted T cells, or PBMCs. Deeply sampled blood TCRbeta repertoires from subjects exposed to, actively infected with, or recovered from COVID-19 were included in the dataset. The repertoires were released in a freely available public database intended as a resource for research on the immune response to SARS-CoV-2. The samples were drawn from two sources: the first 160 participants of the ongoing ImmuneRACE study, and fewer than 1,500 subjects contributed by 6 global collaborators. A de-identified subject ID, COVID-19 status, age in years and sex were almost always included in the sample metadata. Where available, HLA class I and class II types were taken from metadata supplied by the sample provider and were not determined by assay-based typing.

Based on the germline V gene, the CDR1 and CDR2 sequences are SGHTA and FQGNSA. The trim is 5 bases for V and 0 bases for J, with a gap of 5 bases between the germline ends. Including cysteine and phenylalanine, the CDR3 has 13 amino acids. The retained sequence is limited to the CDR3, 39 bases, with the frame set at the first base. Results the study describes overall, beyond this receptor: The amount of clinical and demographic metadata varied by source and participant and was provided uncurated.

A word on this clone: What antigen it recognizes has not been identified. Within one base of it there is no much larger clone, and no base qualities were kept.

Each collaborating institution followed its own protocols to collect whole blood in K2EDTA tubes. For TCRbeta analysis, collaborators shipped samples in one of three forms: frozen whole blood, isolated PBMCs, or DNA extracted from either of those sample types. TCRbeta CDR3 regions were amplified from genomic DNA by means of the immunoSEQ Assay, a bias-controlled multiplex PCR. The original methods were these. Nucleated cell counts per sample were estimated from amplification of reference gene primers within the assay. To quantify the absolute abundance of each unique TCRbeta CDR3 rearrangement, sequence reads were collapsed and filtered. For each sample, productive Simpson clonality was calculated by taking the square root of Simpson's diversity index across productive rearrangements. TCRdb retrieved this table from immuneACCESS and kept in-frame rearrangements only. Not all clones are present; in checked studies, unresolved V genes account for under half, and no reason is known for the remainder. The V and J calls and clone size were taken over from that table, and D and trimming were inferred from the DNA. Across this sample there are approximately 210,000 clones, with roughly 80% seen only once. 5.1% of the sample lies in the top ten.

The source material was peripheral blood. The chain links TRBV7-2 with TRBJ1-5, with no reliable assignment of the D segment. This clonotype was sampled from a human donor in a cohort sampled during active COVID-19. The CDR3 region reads CASSLNSNQPQHF. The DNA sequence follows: TGTGCCAGCAGCCTAAATAGCAATCAGCCCCAGCATTTT.